This TCR beta chain was obtained from a study of shared clonotypes between healthy human individuals. Overall study findings and caveats: Large sequencing depth failed to make sorted-subset sequencing complete, rarefaction showed.

The germline V gene has CDR1 SGDLS and CDR2 YYNGEE. The CDR3 spans 15 residues. V lost 3 bases, J lost 3 bases, and 15 bases lay in between. Comment on this clone: Its antigen is not known.

Replicate sorted-subset PCRs were loaded with roughly 190 ng DNA, about 30,000 T cell genomes. Repertoires were generated with immunoSEQ multiplex PCR, while TCRdb's copy carries only in-frame clones and drops some. The sample lists about 2.4 million clones, 80% to 95% seen once, with about 0.34% in the top ten. Sequencing was performed on naive CD4+ T cells from PBMCs. Stated subset: CD45RA+ positively selected. The source of this sequence is a man in his late teens or twenties in good health. Some clones in this sample may be carry-over from other donors' samples. The chain carries TRBV9 and TRBJ1-1; TRBD1 might be the D (5 bases). In DNA, the CDR3 is TGTGCCAGCAGCGCCCAGGGTGTCAGGGACACTGAAGCTTTCTTT. Its protein is CASSAQGVRDTEAFF. Together with reference TRBV9 and TRBJ1-1, the CDR3 gives the full variable domain: DSGVTQTPKHLITATGQRVTLRCSPRSGDLSVYWYQQSLDQGLQFLIQYYNGEERAKGNILERFSAQQFPDLHSELNLSSLELGDSALYFCASSAQGVRDTEAFFGQGTRLTVV.